This T cell receptor beta chain was profiled in a study of T cell clones after liver transplantation. CDR3 length: 12 amino acids. Germline V gene sequence: CDR1 SNHLY, CDR2 FYNNEI. Libraries were prepared by immunoSEQ multiplex PCR; TCRdb keeps only in-frame clonotypes and omits some of them. The sample includes 65,000 to 90,000 clones, roughly nine tenths of them seen just once. Source: CD4+ T cells from blood, taken before liver transplant. This sequence originates from a human donor who received a liver transplant. The V and J genes are TRBV2 and TRBJ2-5; 11 bases match TRBD2. The tail of the sequence fits TRBJ2-7 better, so the J call may be wrong. CDR3 loop: CASFGTSGEQYF. The DNA for the CDR3 is TGTGCCAGTTTCGGGACTAGCGGCGAGCAGTACTTC.